The rows below give T cell receptor beta chains drawn from one sample of a study of response to subunit inactivated influenza vaccine. Each CDR3 protein gets one entry after TCRdb re-called the RT-PCR reads with MiXCR. The profile shows around 520,000 distinct CDR3 sequences, roughly 25% of them singletons. The sequences come from CD4+ T cells sorted from PBMCs, collected roughly 5 days after vaccination. These TCRs come from a man aged 45-60 years who received an inactivated influenza vaccine. The CDR3 runs from the conserved cysteine through the conserved F or W. D genes are given only for firm matches. Not all rows give a size; the values are once, few, many and, for expanded clones, a class.

CASSQDMSSSGTQYF	TGCGCCAGCAGCCAAGATATGTCGAGCTCCGGTACGCAGTATTTT	.	.	TRBJ2-3	TRBV4-3
CASSVYRDEQFF	TGTGCCAGCAGCGTGTACAGGGATGAGCAGTTCTTC	.	.	TRBJ2-1	TRBV9
CASSLNGGRGHDEQYF	TGCGCCAGCAGCTTGAACGGAGGCAGGGGGCACGACGAGCAGTACTTC	.	TRBD1	TRBJ2-7	TRBV5-1
CASSPNPDRISNQPQHF	TGTGCCAGCAGCCCAAATCCCGACAGGATAAGCAATCAGCCCCAGCATTTT	many	.	TRBJ1-5	TRBV6-1
CASSAGADGYTF	TGCGCCAGCAGCGCAGGGGCGGATGGCTACACCTTC	once	.	TRBJ1-2	TRBV5-1
CASSPGTGIAGELFF	TGTGCCAGCAGTCCCGGGACAGGGATTGCCGGGGAGCTGTTTTTT	few	TRBD1	TRBJ2-2	TRBV5-6
CSVEDPMSYEQYF	TGCAGCGTTGAAGATCCCATGAGCTACGAGCAGTACTTC	many	.	TRBJ2-7	TRBV29-1
CSVAMGGLAGQRNTQYF	TGCAGCGTTGCGATGGGGGGCCTAGCGGGCCAACGAAATACGCAGTATTTT	few	TRBD2	TRBJ2-3	TRBV29-1
CASSPWRGTSTDTQYF	TGTGCCAGCAGCCCGTGGCGGGGCACTAGCACAGATACGCAGTATTTT	.	.	TRBJ2-3	TRBV7-2
CASSQERDYEQYF	TGCGCCAGCAGCCAAGAACGTGACTACGAGCAGTACTTC	few	.	TRBJ2-7	TRBV4-3
CASSQQRSQPQHF	TGTGCCAGCAGCCAACAAAGGAGTCAGCCCCAGCATTTT	few	.	TRBJ1-5	TRBV4-2
CASSLGKDSPLHF	TGTGCCAGCAGTCTAGGCAAGGATTCACCCCTCCACTTT	.	.	TRBJ1-6	TRBV12-3/TRBV12-4
CASSTVSSGNTIYF	TGTGCCAGCAGTACAGTCTCCTCTGGAAACACCATATATTTT	few	.	TRBJ1-3	TRBV12-3/TRBV12-4
CAIFGREERGYTF	TGTGCCATCTTTGGCAGGGAGGAACGTGGCTACACCTTC	few	.	TRBJ1-2	TRBV10-3
CASSSRDTQETQYF	TGCGCCAGCAGCTCCCGGGACACCCAAGAGACCCAGTACTTC	few	.	TRBJ2-5	TRBV5-1
CASSLVGAAYNEQFF	TGCGCCAGCAGCTTGGTGGGGGCGGCCTACAATGAGCAGTTCTTC	.	.	TRBJ2-1	TRBV5-1
CSARQLETQYF	TGCAGTGCTAGACAGTTAGAGACCCAGTACTTC	.	.	TRBJ2-5	TRBV20-1
CASDPGQGVTDTQYF	TGTGCCAGTGATCCGGGACAGGGTGTGACAGATACGCAGTATTTT	few	TRBD1	TRBJ2-3	TRBV6-1
CASSPFSGVPDTQYF	TGTGCCAGCAGCCCATTCTCCGGAGTCCCAGATACGCAGTATTTT	.	.	TRBJ2-3	TRBV9
CAIGGTANTGELFF	TGTGCCATCGGGGGGACAGCGAACACCGGGGAGCTGTTTTTT	.	.	TRBJ2-2	TRBV10-3
CASSLRGFEIGELFF	TGCGCCAGCAGCCTGAGGGGCTTTGAGATCGGGGAGCTGTTTTTT	.	.	TRBJ2-2	TRBV5-1
CASSPGQLSSYEQYF	TGTGCCAGCAGCCCGGGACAGTTGAGCTCCTACGAGCAGTACTTC	.	TRBD1	TRBJ2-7	TRBV4-2
CATGTGSTDTQYF	TGTGCCACCGGGACAGGAAGCACAGATACGCAGTATTTT	many	TRBD1	TRBJ2-3	TRBV10-3
CASSQVRGQETQYF	TGCGCCAGCAGCCAAGTGCGGGGCCAAGAGACCCAGTACTTC	few	.	TRBJ2-5	TRBV4-3
CASSLGGTQVDEQFF	TGCGCCAGCAGCTTGGGCGGGACTCAAGTCGATGAGCAGTTCTTC	.	.	TRBJ2-1	TRBV5-1
CAISEFQTFATSGSPPDTQYF	TGTGCCATCAGTGAGTTCCAAACCTTCGCGACGAGCGGGTCCCCACCCGATACGCAGTATTTT	few	.	TRBJ2-3	TRBV10-3
CASSQGSFSGGYNEQFF	TGTGCCAGCAGCCAAGGGAGTTTCAGCGGGGGGTACAATGAGCAGTTCTTC	.	TRBD2	TRBJ2-1	TRBV4-2
CASSFSQDTYQETQYF	TGTGCCAGCAGCTTTTCCCAGGACACGTACCAAGAGACCCAGTACTTC	.	.	TRBJ2-5	TRBV5-5
CASSYGRQGRGSYEQYF	TGTGCCAGCAGTTACGGCAGGCAAGGCCGTGGGTCCTACGAGCAGTACTTC	.	.	TRBJ2-7	TRBV6-2/TRBV6-3
CASSGDGRRGEQYF	TGTGCCAGCAGCGGGGACGGACGTAGGGGCGAGCAGTACTTC	.	.	TRBJ2-7	TRBV3-1
CASSVRWDTGELFF	TGTGCCAGCAGTGTAAGGTGGGACACCGGGGAGCTGTTTTTT	many	.	TRBJ2-2	TRBV6-1
CSARDASGGDNEQFF	TGCAGTGCTAGAGACGCTAGCGGGGGGGACAATGAGCAGTTCTTC	.	TRBD2	TRBJ2-1	TRBV20-1
CASSQVLGDRSGNTIYF	TGCGCCAGCAGCCAAGTATTGGGGGACCGCTCTGGAAACACCATATATTTT	.	.	TRBJ1-3	TRBV4-1
CASSYMIGTGELFF	TGTGCCAGCAGTTATATGATCGGAACCGGGGAGCTGTTTTTT	.	.	TRBJ2-2	TRBV6-5
CASSSPQNTDTQYF	TGTGCCAGCAGTTCCCCACAGAACACAGATACGCAGTATTTT	.	.	TRBJ2-3	TRBV12-3/TRBV12-4
CSASLGRMETQYF	TGCAGTGCTAGTCTCGGCCGGATGGAGACCCAGTACTTC	few	.	TRBJ2-5	TRBV20-1
CAISVGGNQPQHF	TGTGCCATCAGTGTTGGGGGCAATCAGCCCCAGCATTTT	.	.	TRBJ1-5	TRBV10-3
CASSVASGTSGEQETQYF	TGTGCCAGCAGCGTGGCCTCGGGGACTAGCGGCGAACAAGAGACCCAGTACTTC	.	TRBD2	TRBJ2-5	TRBV9
CASRPAAGKETQYF	TGTGCCAGTAGGCCGGCAGCGGGAAAAGAGACCCAGTACTTC	.	TRBD2	TRBJ2-5	TRBV19
CASSVLAGGLTDTQYF	TGTGCCAGCAGCGTTCTAGCGGGGGGACTGACAGATACGCAGTATTTT	.	TRBD2	TRBJ2-3	TRBV7-6
CSARGRSTGYNEQFF	TGCAGTGCTAGGGGACGGTCGACGGGATACAATGAGCAGTTCTTC	few	.	TRBJ2-1	TRBV20-1
CASRHGQGNYEQYF	TGCGCCAGCAGGCACGGACAGGGAAACTACGAGCAGTACTTC	.	TRBD1	TRBJ2-7	TRBV5-1
CATSRDLAETQYF	TGTGCCACCAGCAGAGATCTAGCGGAGACCCAGTACTTC	.	.	TRBJ2-5	TRBV15
CASSASGTTTNEQFF	TGTGCCAGCAGTGCATCCGGGACTACTACCAATGAGCAGTTCTTC	.	TRBD2	TRBJ2-1	TRBV27
CASSEDSTVSNQPQHF	TGTGCCAGCAGTGAGGACAGTACGGTTAGCAATCAGCCCCAGCATTTT	.	.	TRBJ1-5	TRBV28
CASRYLYEQFF	TGTGCCAGCAGATACTTGTACGAGCAGTTCTTC	few	.	TRBJ2-1	TRBV6-5
CSARGWDSLKGTQYF	TGCAGTGCTAGAGGTTGGGACTCGCTAAAAGGGACCCAGTACTTC	.	.	TRBJ2-5	TRBV20-1
CSARVASRTEEQFF	TGCAGTGCTAGAGTGGCCTCACGGACGGAGGAGCAGTTCTTC	few	.	TRBJ2-1	TRBV20-1
CASKGQRDYEQYF	TGTGCCAGCAAAGGGCAGCGCGACTACGAGCAGTACTTC	few	.	TRBJ2-7	TRBV2
CASSFSGQANYGYTF	TGTGCCAGCAGCTTCTCCGGACAGGCTAACTATGGCTACACCTTC	few	TRBD1	TRBJ1-2	TRBV7-2
CASSTRDRMNTEAFF	TGCGCCAGCAGCACCCGGGACAGGATGAACACTGAAGCTTTCTTT	.	TRBD1	TRBJ1-1	TRBV5-1
CSVGGQHTEAFF	TGCAGCGTCGGGGGACAGCACACTGAAGCTTTCTTT	.	TRBD1	TRBJ1-1	TRBV29-1
CASSSTAGDTGELFF	TGTGCCAGCAGCTCCACGGCCGGTGACACCGGGGAGCTGTTTTTT	.	.	TRBJ2-2	TRBV7-9